This T cell receptor (beta chain) was recovered during a study of blood T cell repertoires in COVID-19. At the level of the study: The cDNA or gDNA used as material had been derived from T cells, B-cell-depleted T cells, or PBMCs.

This study enrolled people aged about 18 to 90 from around 26 US geographic areas. Clinical history as reported by participants underpinned cohort assignment. Cohort 3 donors were reported recovered after two negative PCRs, clearance, or symptom resolution. The method was immunoSEQ multiplex PCR; TCRdb's version includes in-frame clones alone and lacks a portion of them. Of about 270,000 clones in the sample, approximately 92% were seen once. The length of the CDR3 is 15 residues. This clone was seen only once. The clonotype was recovered from a woman in her late teens or twenties who had recovered from COVID-19. Sequencing used PBMCs or T cells enriched from blood (not recorded which). The V call is TRBV21-1, the J call TRBJ2-2; TRBD2 is the table's D call and was not checked against the DNA. TRBV21-1 is noted as a pseudogene. The DNA for the CDR3 is TGTGCCAGCAGCAAAGGTTCGGGGGGGCCCGGGGAGCTGTTTTTT. It yields the protein CASSKGSGGPGELFF.